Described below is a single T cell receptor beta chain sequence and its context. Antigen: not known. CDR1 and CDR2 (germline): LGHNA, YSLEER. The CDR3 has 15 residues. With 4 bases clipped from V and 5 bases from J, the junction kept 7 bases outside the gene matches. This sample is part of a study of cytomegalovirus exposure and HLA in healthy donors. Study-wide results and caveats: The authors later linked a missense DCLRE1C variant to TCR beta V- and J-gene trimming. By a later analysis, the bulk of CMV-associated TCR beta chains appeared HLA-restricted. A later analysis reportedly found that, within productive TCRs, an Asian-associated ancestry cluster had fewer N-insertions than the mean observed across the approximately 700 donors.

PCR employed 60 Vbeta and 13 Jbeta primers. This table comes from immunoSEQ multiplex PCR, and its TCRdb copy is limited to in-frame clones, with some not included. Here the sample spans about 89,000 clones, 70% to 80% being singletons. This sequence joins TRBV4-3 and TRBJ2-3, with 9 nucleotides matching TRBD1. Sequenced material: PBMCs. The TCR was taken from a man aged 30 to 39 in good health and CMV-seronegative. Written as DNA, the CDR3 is TGCGCCAGCAGCCGAAATACAGGGGGCGAAGATACGCAGTATTTT. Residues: CASSRNTGGEDTQYF.